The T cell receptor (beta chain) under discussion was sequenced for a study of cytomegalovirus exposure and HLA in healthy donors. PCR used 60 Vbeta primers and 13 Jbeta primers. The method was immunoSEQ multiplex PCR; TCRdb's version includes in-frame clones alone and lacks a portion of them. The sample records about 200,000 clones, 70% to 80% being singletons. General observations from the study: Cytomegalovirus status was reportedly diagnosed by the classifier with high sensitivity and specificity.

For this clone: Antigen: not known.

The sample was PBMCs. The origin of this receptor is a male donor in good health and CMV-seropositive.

The CDR3 spells CASSGQGLGTEAFF. CDR3 nucleotides: TGTGCCAGTAGTGGGCAGGGCCTGGGAACTGAAGCTTTCTTT. This chain uses TRBV19 with TRBJ1-1, with D perhaps TRBD1 (5 bases). The CDR3 is made up of 14 amino acids. The ends were cut back, 5 bases at V and 5 bases at J, with 15 bases in the middle. In germline, CDR1 is LNHDA, CDR2 SQIVND (reference sequence). Full variable domain (outside the CDR3, taken from reference TRBV19 and TRBJ1-1): DGGITQSPKYLFRKEGQNVTLSCEQNLNHDAMYWYRQDPGQGLRLIYYSQIVNDFQKGDIAEGYSVSREKKESFPLTVTSAQKNPTAFYLCASSGQGLGTEAFFGQGTRLTVV.